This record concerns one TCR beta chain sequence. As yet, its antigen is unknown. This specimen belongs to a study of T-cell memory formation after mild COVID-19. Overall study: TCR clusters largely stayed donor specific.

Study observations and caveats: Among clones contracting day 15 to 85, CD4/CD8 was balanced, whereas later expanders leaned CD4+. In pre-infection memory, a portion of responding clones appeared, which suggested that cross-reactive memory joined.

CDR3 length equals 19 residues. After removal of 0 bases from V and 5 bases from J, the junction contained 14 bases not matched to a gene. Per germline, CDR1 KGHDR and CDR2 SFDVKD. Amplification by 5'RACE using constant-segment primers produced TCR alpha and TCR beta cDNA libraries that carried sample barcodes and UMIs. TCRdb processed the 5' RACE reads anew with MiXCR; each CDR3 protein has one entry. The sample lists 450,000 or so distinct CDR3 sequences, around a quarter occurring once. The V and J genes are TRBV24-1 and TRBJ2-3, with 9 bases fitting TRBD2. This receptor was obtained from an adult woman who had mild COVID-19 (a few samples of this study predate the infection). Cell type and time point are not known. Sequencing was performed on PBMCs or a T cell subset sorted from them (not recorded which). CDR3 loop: CATSDLEVGAGGLGDTQYF. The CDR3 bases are TGTGCCACCAGTGATTTGGAAGTAGGAGCGGGGGGATTAGGAGATACGCAGTATTTT.